The following is a T cell receptor (beta chain) sequence with its context. The record originates from a study of graft-versus-host responses after intestinal transplantation. The CDR3 spans 19 residues. Looked up from germline, CDR1 is LNHNV and CDR2 is YYDKDF (reference sequence). V was pared by 4 bases and J by 0 bases, with 22 bases between. TCRdb's copy holds only in-frame clones and misses some; the assay was immunoSEQ multiplex PCR. The profile covers 65,000 to 85,000 clones, with around 90% appearing a single time and around 6.7% taken by the ten largest. The material sequenced was bone marrow, taken 734 days after intestinal transplantation. This receptor was identified in a human patient who received an intestinal transplant, so some T cells may come from the graft donor. The chain is built from TRBV15 and TRBJ1-5; D gene ambiguous. The CDR3: CATSNQPPPPRHSNQPQHF. The CDR3, as DNA: TGTGCCACCAGCAACCAGCCCCCGCCACCCCGCCATAGCAATCAGCCCCAGCATTTT.